These T cell receptor beta chains were read from a single sample in a study of CD8+CD57+ T cells in acquired aplastic anemia. A single record per CDR3 protein comes from TCRdb applying MiXCR to the reads. The profile shows roughly 20,000 distinct CDR3 sequences, roughly 40% of them singletons. The sample consisted of CD8+CD57+ T cells sorted from PBMCs. The origin of the receptors is a human donor with aplastic anemia. The CDR3 runs from the conserved cysteine through the conserved F or W. The D gene is left open where the match is weak. Some rows mark clone size as missing; the rest say once, few, many or name a class of expanded clone.

clone_size: once
v_call: TRBV20-1
d_call: -
j_call: TRBJ1-1
cdr3_nt: TGCAGTGCTAGGCCGAACACTGATGCTTTCTTT
cdr3_aa: CSARPNTDAFF

clone_size: -
v_call: TRBV9
d_call: TRBD2
j_call: TRBJ2-7
cdr3_nt: TGTGCCAGCAGCGTAGGGGAGGGTGCTTCGGACGAGCAGTACTTC
cdr3_aa: CASSVGEGASDEQYF

clone_size: -
v_call: TRBV6-4
d_call: TRBD2
j_call: TRBJ2-1
cdr3_nt: TGTGCCAGCAGCCCCGGGACTAGCGGGAGCACATCCAATGAGCAGTTCTTC
cdr3_aa: CASSPGTSGSTSNEQFF

clone_size: once
v_call: TRBV20-1
d_call: -
j_call: TRBJ2-2
cdr3_nt: TGCAGTGCTAGTGTCAATCCGAACACCGGGGAGCCGTTTTTT
cdr3_aa: CSASVNPNTGEPFF

clone_size: -
v_call: TRBV20-1
d_call: TRBD2
j_call: TRBJ2-1
cdr3_nt: TGCAGTGCTAGGGGAGCGGGGGCAACCTACAATAAGCAGTTCTTC
cdr3_aa: CSARGAGATYNKQFF

clone_size: many
v_call: TRBV20-1
d_call: -
j_call: TRBJ2-6
cdr3_nt: TGCAGTGCTAGTTCTGGGGCCAACGTCCTGACTTTC
cdr3_aa: CSASSGANVLTF

clone_size: -
v_call: TRBV12-3/TRBV12-4
d_call: -
j_call: TRBJ1-5
cdr3_nt: TGTGCCAGCAGTTCCGAACACAGTCAGCCCCAGCATTTT
cdr3_aa: CASSSEHSQPQHF

clone_size: few
v_call: TRBV7-3
d_call: -
j_call: TRBJ2-2
cdr3_nt: TGTGCCAGCAGCTTAAGCGCGGGTTTCGGGGAGCTGTTTTTT
cdr3_aa: CASSLSAGFGELFF

clone_size: -
v_call: TRBV28
d_call: -
j_call: TRBJ1-1
cdr3_nt: TGTGCCAGCAGTCCCTGGTCCACTGAAGCTTTCTTT
cdr3_aa: CASSPWSTEAFF

clone_size: few
v_call: TRBV20-1
d_call: -
j_call: TRBJ2-1
cdr3_nt: TGCAGTGCTGTTAAGAACTCGGGGAATGAGCAGTTCTTC
cdr3_aa: CSAVKNSGNEQFF

clone_size: few
v_call: TRBV10-3
d_call: -
j_call: TRBJ2-7
cdr3_nt: TGTGCCATCAGTGGAAGGGGGGGCCTCCACGAGCAGTACTTC
cdr3_aa: CAISGRGGLHEQYF

clone_size: once
v_call: TRBV5-8
d_call: -
j_call: TRBJ1-1
cdr3_nt: TGTGCCAGCAGGCACACAGGGAACACTGAAGCTTTCTTT
cdr3_aa: CASRHTGNTEAFF

clone_size: few
v_call: TRBV7-3
d_call: TRBD2
j_call: TRBJ2-1
cdr3_nt: TGTGCCAGCAGCCCCGGGACTAGCGGGGGTAATGAGCAGTTCTTC
cdr3_aa: CASSPGTSGGNEQFF

clone_size: -
v_call: TRBV5-1
d_call: TRBD1
j_call: TRBJ2-1
cdr3_nt: TGCGCCAGCAGAGAACAGGGGACCTACAATGAGCAGTTCTTC
cdr3_aa: CASREQGTYNEQFF

clone_size: few
v_call: TRBV7-2
d_call: TRBD2
j_call: TRBJ2-1
cdr3_nt: TGTGCCAGCAGCTTAGCACTAGCGCCGAATGAGCAGTTCTTC
cdr3_aa: CASSLALAPNEQFF

clone_size: -
v_call: TRBV5-1
d_call: -
j_call: TRBJ1-2
cdr3_nt: TGCGCCAGCAGCTTGGACCCCGGGACATCGGGAGGGGGCTACACCTTC
cdr3_aa: CASSLDPGTSGGGYTF

clone_size: -
v_call: TRBV10-3
d_call: TRBD2
j_call: TRBJ2-3
cdr3_nt: TGTGCCATCAGTAATCCCTCAGCGGGGGGGGTAACTAGCACAGATACGCAGTATTTT
cdr3_aa: CAISNPSAGGVTSTDTQYF

clone_size: -
v_call: TRBV5-6
d_call: TRBD1
j_call: TRBJ1-2
cdr3_nt: TGTGCCAGCAGCGAGGACAGGGGGCGAGACAGTGGCTACACCTTC
cdr3_aa: CASSEDRGRDSGYTF

clone_size: few
v_call: TRBV9
d_call: -
j_call: TRBJ2-3
cdr3_nt: TGTGCCAGCAGCGTAGATTACCGTGATACGCAGTATTTT
cdr3_aa: CASSVDYRDTQYF

clone_size: few
v_call: TRBV2
d_call: -
j_call: TRBJ2-7
cdr3_nt: TGTGCCAGCAGTGAAGGGCGGCATTTAGGGCAGTACTTC
cdr3_aa: CASSEGRHLGQYF

clone_size: -
v_call: TRBV20-1
d_call: -
j_call: TRBJ1-5
cdr3_nt: TGCAGTGCTCGTTCAGGGGTCGGTCAGCCCCAGCATTTT
cdr3_aa: CSARSGVGQPQHF

clone_size: -
v_call: TRBV4-1
d_call: TRBD1
j_call: TRBJ1-1
cdr3_nt: TGCGCCAGCAGCTTCCGACAGGGGCCCCCCCAACTGAACACTGAAGCTTTCTTT
cdr3_aa: CASSFRQGPPQLNTEAFF

clone_size: few
v_call: TRBV20-1
d_call: -
j_call: TRBJ2-1
cdr3_nt: TGCAGTGCTCAAAGGGCCGGGAGTAAGTTCTTC
cdr3_aa: CSAQRAGSKFF

clone_size: few
v_call: TRBV20-1
d_call: TRBD1
j_call: TRBJ1-5
cdr3_nt: TGCAGTGCTAGAGTCCTAGGACAGGGAGGCAAGCCCCAGCATTTT
cdr3_aa: CSARVLGQGGKPQHF

clone_size: many
v_call: TRBV6-1
d_call: -
j_call: TRBJ2-7
cdr3_nt: TGTGCCAGCAGTTTGCAGATTTTACGAGCCGAGCAGTACTTC
cdr3_aa: CASSLQILRAEQYF

clone_size: -
v_call: TRBV2
d_call: -
j_call: TRBJ1-6
cdr3_nt: TGTGCCAGCAGTGTATTTCCACCCCTCCACTTT
cdr3_aa: CASSVFPPLHF

clone_size: many
v_call: TRBV20-1
d_call: -
j_call: TRBJ1-5
cdr3_nt: TGCAGTGCAGTGCAGACAGCCTATAGCAATCAGCCCCAGCATTTT
cdr3_aa: CSAVQTAYSNQPQHF

clone_size: many
v_call: TRBV20-1
d_call: -
j_call: TRBJ1-2
cdr3_nt: TGCAGTGCCAAAGGGCCCGCCTCTTTATATGGCTACACCTTC
cdr3_aa: CSAKGPASLYGYTF

clone_size: few
v_call: TRBV29-1
d_call: TRBD1
j_call: TRBJ2-7
cdr3_nt: TGCAGCGTTAAGTGGACAGGGGACTACGAGCAGTACTTC
cdr3_aa: CSVKWTGDYEQYF

clone_size: few
v_call: TRBV6-5
d_call: -
j_call: TRBJ1-6
cdr3_nt: TGTGCCAGCAGTCCACGATTTGGTTCACCCCTCCACTTT
cdr3_aa: CASSPRFGSPLHF

clone_size: many
v_call: TRBV20-1
d_call: -
j_call: TRBJ2-3
cdr3_nt: TGCAGTGCCGCCACAGATACGCAGTATTTT
cdr3_aa: CSAATDTQYF

clone_size: -
v_call: TRBV12-3/TRBV12-4
d_call: -
j_call: TRBJ2-7
cdr3_nt: TGTGCCAGCAGTTTGTACAGAGCCTACGAGCAGTACTTC
cdr3_aa: CASSLYRAYEQYF

clone_size: few
v_call: TRBV20-1
d_call: -
j_call: TRBJ2-3
cdr3_nt: TGCAGTGCTAGAAATAGGGAGACAGATACGCAGTATTTT
cdr3_aa: CSARNRETDTQYF

clone_size: few
v_call: TRBV2
d_call: TRBD1
j_call: TRBJ2-5
cdr3_nt: TGTGCCAGCTCGTATTCGGGACAGGGGGTTGAGACCCAGTACTTC
cdr3_aa: CASSYSGQGVETQYF

clone_size: many
v_call: TRBV20-1
d_call: -
j_call: TRBJ2-5
cdr3_nt: TGCAGTGCTAGAGGGGGGTGGGTCCAAGAGACCCAGTACTTC
cdr3_aa: CSARGGWVQETQYF

clone_size: -
v_call: TRBV6-6
d_call: -
j_call: TRBJ2-3
cdr3_nt: TGTGCCAGCAGTTACCTACAGAGCACAGATACGCAGTATTTT
cdr3_aa: CASSYLQSTDTQYF

clone_size: few
v_call: TRBV20-1
d_call: TRBD1
j_call: TRBJ1-2
cdr3_nt: TGCAGTGCGGAGGGACAGGGCTCGGGTAACTATGGCTACACCTTC
cdr3_aa: CSAEGQGSGNYGYTF

clone_size: -
v_call: TRBV6-5
d_call: -
j_call: TRBJ1-6
cdr3_nt: TGTGCCAGCAGTTTCAAAGGGGGAACTAATTCACCCCTCCACTTT
cdr3_aa: CASSFKGGTNSPLHF

clone_size: -
v_call: TRBV18
d_call: -
j_call: TRBJ2-2
cdr3_nt: TGTGCCAGCTCACAAACGGGATTCCATACAAACACCGGGGAGCTGTTTTTT
cdr3_aa: CASSQTGFHTNTGELFF

clone_size: -
v_call: TRBV4-1
d_call: -
j_call: TRBJ1-1
cdr3_nt: TGCGCCAGCAGCCTAAGTGGTGGATATAACACTGAAGCTTTCTTT
cdr3_aa: CASSLSGGYNTEAFF

clone_size: few
v_call: TRBV19
d_call: TRBD1
j_call: TRBJ2-7
cdr3_nt: TGTGCCAGTAGCACAGGGGGCCACGAGCAGTACTTC
cdr3_aa: CASSTGGHEQYF

clone_size: many
v_call: TRBV20-1
d_call: -
j_call: TRBJ1-5
cdr3_nt: TGCAGTGCCCAGAGGTGGGGGACGGGACAGCCCCAGCATTTT
cdr3_aa: CSAQRWGTGQPQHF

clone_size: many
v_call: TRBV15
d_call: -
j_call: TRBJ2-3
cdr3_nt: TGTGCCACCAGCAGCGGGACGACCAGCACAGATACGCAGTATTTT
cdr3_aa: CATSSGTTSTDTQYF

clone_size: -
v_call: TRBV5-1
d_call: TRBD2
j_call: TRBJ2-2
cdr3_nt: TGCGCCAGCACAGCGGGGGGCGTCACCGGGGAGCTGTTTTTT
cdr3_aa: CASTAGGVTGELFF

clone_size: -
v_call: TRBV2
d_call: TRBD1
j_call: TRBJ1-6
cdr3_nt: TGTGCCAGCAGTAGACAGGGTTCGGATTCACCCCTCCACTTT
cdr3_aa: CASSRQGSDSPLHF

clone_size: -
v_call: TRBV20-1
d_call: TRBD1
j_call: TRBJ1-5
cdr3_nt: TGCAGTGCTAGACTGACAGGGAGGAATCAGCCCCAGCATTTT
cdr3_aa: CSARLTGRNQPQHF

clone_size: -
v_call: TRBV19
d_call: -
j_call: TRBJ1-1
cdr3_nt: TGTGCCAGTAAAGACAAGAGCACTGAAGCTTTCTTT
cdr3_aa: CASKDKSTEAFF

clone_size: medium-sized
v_call: TRBV7-8
d_call: TRBD1
j_call: TRBJ2-7
cdr3_nt: TGTGCCAGCAGCTTATGGACAGGGCCCTACGAGCAGTACTTC
cdr3_aa: CASSLWTGPYEQYF

clone_size: few
v_call: TRBV2
d_call: -
j_call: TRBJ2-3
cdr3_nt: TGTGCCAGCAGTGGAGATCGCACAGATACGCAGTATTTT
cdr3_aa: CASSGDRTDTQYF

clone_size: -
v_call: TRBV11-2
d_call: -
j_call: TRBJ2-5
cdr3_nt: TGTGCCAGCAGCCCGAACCCGGGACTCGACGAGACCCAGTACTTC
cdr3_aa: CASSPNPGLDETQYF

clone_size: few
v_call: TRBV5-1
d_call: -
j_call: TRBJ2-3
cdr3_nt: TGCGCCAGCAGCTTGGCCATACGCGGATCTAGCACAGATACGCAGTATTTT
cdr3_aa: CASSLAIRGSSTDTQYF

clone_size: once
v_call: TRBV7-8
d_call: TRBD1
j_call: TRBJ2-5
cdr3_nt: TGTGCCAGCAGCCCTAGGGGACAGGGGGCGGGAGGCTTC
cdr3_aa: CASSPRGQGAGGF

clone_size: -
v_call: TRBV27
d_call: -
j_call: TRBJ1-6
cdr3_nt: TGTGCCAGCAGCCCTACCCATAATTCACCCCTCCACTTT
cdr3_aa: CASSPTHNSPLHF

clone_size: few
v_call: TRBV20-1
d_call: -
j_call: TRBJ2-3
cdr3_nt: TGCAGTGCTAGAGATCCCCCCGCCCCCCGGACGCGGGGCACAGATACGCAGTATTTT
cdr3_aa: CSARDPPAPRTRGTDTQYF

clone_size: -
v_call: TRBV2
d_call: -
j_call: TRBJ2-3
cdr3_nt: TGTGCCAGCAGGTTGTTGACATCGACTAGCACAGATACGCAGTATTTT
cdr3_aa: CASRLLTSTSTDTQYF

clone_size: -
v_call: TRBV6-5
d_call: -
j_call: TRBJ1-1
cdr3_nt: TGTGCCAGCAGTTACTCGCCGGACGGTATGAACACTGAAGCTTTCTTT
cdr3_aa: CASSYSPDGMNTEAFF

clone_size: -
v_call: TRBV2
d_call: -
j_call: TRBJ2-2
cdr3_nt: TGTGCCAGCCTCAGCGGGCGTTCGGCAACCGGGGAGCTGTTTTTT
cdr3_aa: CASLSGRSATGELFF